Below, 18 T cell receptor beta chains from the same sample are listed, as sequenced in a study of early T cells in non-severe SARS-CoV-2 infection. TCRdb ran MiXCR on the 5' RACE reads and lists one entry per CDR3 protein. The sample holds about 53,000 distinct CDR3 sequences, around 12% seen once. Material: whole blood, obtained at baseline. These receptors were collected from an adult who was a healthcare worker with PCR-confirmed SARS-CoV-2 infection or an uninfected control (not recorded which).

There are many counts of this clonotype. The rearrangement joins TRBV6-1 to TRBJ1-2; D is unclear. V was cut by 8 bases and J by 5 bases, with 3 bases left in between. Germline V gene lookup returns CDR1 MNHNS and CDR2 SASEGT. The CDR3 totals 9 residues. The CDR3 protein is CASGYGYTF. CDR3 coding DNA: TGTGCCAGCGGGTATGGCTACACCTTC.

This clonotype was seen a handful of times. The CDR3 here is CSAEKNQGQGDYGYTF. Written as DNA, the CDR3 is TGCAGTGCTGAGAAAAACCAGGGACAGGGGGACTATGGCTACACCTTC. The V and J genes are TRBV20-1 and TRBJ1-2; 11 bases fit TRBD1. CDR1 and CDR2 from the germline V gene are DFQATT and SNEGSKA (reference sequence). J gave up 3 bases and V 5 bases, and 11 bases lay outside the gene matches. This CDR3 comprises 16 residues.

This clonotype has a handful of counts. This chain joins TRBV6-2 or TRBV6-3 and TRBJ1-4, with a possible D match to TRBD1 (5 bases). The CDR3 is made up of 16 amino acids. Trimming cost V 2 bases and J 4 bases, with 14 bases left between them. In germline, CDR1 is MNHEY, CDR2 SVGEGT. The CDR3 nucleotides are TGTGCCAGCAGTTACACCACCGGGACGTTTAATGAAAAACTGTTTTTT. Its protein is CASSYTTGTFNEKLFF.

This clonotype came up many times. J is TRBJ2-1 and V is TRBV6-5, with D perhaps assigned TRBD1 or TRBD2 (5 bases each). The germline V gene has CDR1 MNHEY and CDR2 SVGAGI. The CDR3 extends over 13 amino acids. Trimming took off 7 bases at V and 7 bases at J, with 14 bases between the two ends. The CDR3 coding sequence is TGTGCCAGCAACCCGGGGCCGGGGAATGAGCAGTTCTTC. Amino acid sequence: CASNPGPGNEQFF.

V and J are TRBV18 and TRBJ1-2; 8 nucleotides align to TRBD1. The V gene end was trimmed by 3 bases and the J gene end by 5 bases; junction bases not matched to a gene: 11. CDR3 length: 16 amino acids. Per germline, CDR1 KGHSH and CDR2 LQKENI. CDR3 amino acids: CASSPGGQGNRYGYTF. Here the CDR3 DNA reads TGTGCCAGCTCACCGGGAGGACAGGGCAATCGTTATGGCTACACCTTC.

This clonotype is deemed medium-sized. V usage is TRBV6-1 and J usage is TRBJ1-2; D ambiguous. The CDR3 spans 17 residues. Trimming stripped 2 bases from V and 0 bases from J, with 16 bases between. CDR1 MNHNS and CDR2 SASEGT come from the germline V gene. This chain's CDR3 is CASSEPPGVPTNYGYTF. The CDR3 DNA follows: TGTGCCAGCAGTGAACCTCCAGGAGTGCCCACTAACTATGGCTACACCTTC.

This clonotype was found many times. The chain recombines TRBV6-1 with TRBJ1-1; a possible D gene is TRBD1 (6 bases). CDR1 and CDR2 (germline): MNHNS, SASEGT. Deletions cut 7 bases from V and 0 bases from J, with 27 bases between. CDR3 length: 19 residues. Here the CDR3 reads CASNTNRVSRVHMNTEAFF. CDR3 sequence (DNA): TGTGCCAGCAATACCAACAGGGTCTCGAGGGTTCATATGAACACTGAAGCTTTCTTT.

In this sample, this clonotype turned up many times. The V gene is TRBV9, the J gene TRBJ2-2; the D gene is possibly TRBD2 (6 bases). Germline assignment: CDR1 SGDLS and CDR2 YYNGEE. V lost 4 bases and J lost 1, with 11 bases in between. The CDR3 runs to 15 residues. The CDR3 protein is CASSLSSGNTGELFF. In DNA form, the CDR3 reads TGTGCCAGCAGCCTAAGTAGCGGGAACACCGGGGAGCTGTTTTTT.

This clonotype was seen ten or more times. The V gene is TRBV4-1, the J gene TRBJ2-2; 7 positions agree with TRBD2. CDR3 length: 15 residues. Per the germline V gene, CDR1 is MGHRA and CDR2 is YSYEKL. The J segment lost 1 base and the V segment lost 6 bases, leaving 5 bases of the junction unmatched. The CDR3 DNA reads TGCGCCAGCAGTCGAGCGGGACGGAACACCGGGGAGCTGTTTTTT. This encodes CASSRAGRNTGELFF.

This chain joins TRBV20-1 and TRBJ2-5, with 7 bases lining up with TRBD1. This CDR3 contains 16 residues. J lost 4 bases, V lost 6 bases, and 17 bases had no gene match. Germline loops: CDR1 DFQATT, CDR2 SNEGSKA (reference sequence). The CDR3 coding sequence is TGCAGTGCCCATCGTGGAAGGACAGGAGATATAGAGACCCAGTACTTC. This codes for CSAHRGRTGDIETQYF.

This clonotype was counted a few times. At one end, the junction sequence differs from germline, possibly due to a read error. The chain uses TRBV3-1 and TRBJ2-7, with D unclear. Germline CDR1 is LGHDT and CDR2 is YNNKEL (reference sequence). The CDR3 extends over 12 amino acids. The CDR3 sequence is CASSQGIGSLDF. The CDR3 coding sequence is TGTGCCAGCAGCCAGGGGATAGGGTCTCTGGACTTC.

The chain joins TRBV15 to TRBJ2-5; D gene uncertain. Trimming removed 0 bases from V and 2 bases from J, with 10 bases in between. The length of the CDR3 is 15 residues. Germline CDR1 is LNHNV and CDR2 is YYDKDF (reference sequence). CDR3 bases: TGTGCCACCAGCAGAGATATTGAGCAGCAAGAGACCCAGTACTTC. Amino acids: CATSRDIEQQETQYF.

This clonotype was seen only a few times. In DNA form, the CDR3 reads TGTGCCAGCAGTCCTGACTATGGCTACACCTTC. It is translated as CASSPDYGYTF. The chain joins TRBV6-6 to TRBJ1-2; D gene unclear. V lost 5 bases to trimming and J lost 3 bases, with 4 bases between them. Germline-derived CDR1 and CDR2 are MNHNY and SVGAGI (reference sequence). The CDR3 length is 11 residues.

This clonotype is classed as medium-sized. The V call is TRBV7-2, the J call TRBJ2-7; D is ambiguous. The germline V gene encodes CDR1 SGHTA and CDR2 FQGNSA. The CDR3 is 12 amino acids. V dropped 6 bases and J dropped 0 bases, with 6 bases sitting between them. The DNA of the CDR3 is TGTGCCAGCAGGGAGAGCTCCTACGAGCAGTACTTC. Its translation: CASRESSYEQYF.

This clonotype has just a few counts. The CDR3 is CASSLRHMNTEAFF. CDR3 coding DNA: TGTGCCAGCAGCTTAAGACATATGAACACTGAAGCTTTCTTT. The chain recombines TRBV7-3 with TRBJ1-1; D gene ambiguous. The V end lost 1 base, the J end lost 0 bases, and 6 bases lay between the germline ends. The CDR3 is 14 residues long. Germline V CDR1 and CDR2: SGHTA, FQGTGA.

This chain uses TRBV29-1 with TRBJ1-2; a weak D match, TRBD1 (5 bases). This CDR3 is built from 12 residues. V shed 6 bases and J shed 2 bases, with 10 bases lying between them. CDR1 is SQVTM and CDR2 is ANQGSEA in the germline V gene. CDR3 region: CSVLTVNYGYTF. DNA for the CDR3: TGCAGCGTCTTGACAGTGAACTATGGCTACACCTTC.

The chain uses TRBV21-1 and TRBJ2-7; TRBD1 reflects the table's D call only, with no check against the DNA. TRBV21-1 is classified as a pseudogene. CDR3 length: 15 amino acids. The CDR3 spells CASSGDGDRSYEQYF. The CDR3 nucleotides are TGTGCCAGCAGCGGGGACGGGGATCGTTCCTACGAGCAGTACTTC.

This clonotype was observed at least ten times. The chain has TRBV15 and TRBJ1-5; D gene unclear. CDR1 and CDR2 from the germline V gene are LNHNV and YYDKDF (reference sequence). Trimming pared 0 bases from V and 6 bases from J, leaving 6 bases between. The CDR3 has 13 residues. The CDR3 sequence: CATSRDQAQPQHF. CDR3 in DNA: TGTGCCACCAGCAGAGATCAGGCTCAGCCCCAGCATTTT.